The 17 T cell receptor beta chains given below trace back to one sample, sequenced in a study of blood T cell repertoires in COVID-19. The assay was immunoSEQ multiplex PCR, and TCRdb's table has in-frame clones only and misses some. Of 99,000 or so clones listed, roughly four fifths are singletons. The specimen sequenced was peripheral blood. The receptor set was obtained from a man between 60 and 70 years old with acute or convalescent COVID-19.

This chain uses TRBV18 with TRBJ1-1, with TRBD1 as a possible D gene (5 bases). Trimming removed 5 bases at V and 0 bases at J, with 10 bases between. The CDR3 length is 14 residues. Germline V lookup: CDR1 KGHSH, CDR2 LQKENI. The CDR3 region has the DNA TGTGCCAGCTCAGCCGACAGCCTGAACACTGAAGCTTTCTTT. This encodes CASSADSLNTEAFF.

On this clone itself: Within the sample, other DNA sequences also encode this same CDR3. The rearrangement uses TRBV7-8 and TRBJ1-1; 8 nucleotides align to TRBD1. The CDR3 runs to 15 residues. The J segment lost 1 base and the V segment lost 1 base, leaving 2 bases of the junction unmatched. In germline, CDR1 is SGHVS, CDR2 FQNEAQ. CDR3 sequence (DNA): TGTGCCAGCAGCTTAGTGGACAGGGCGAACACTGAAGCTTTCTTT. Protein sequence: CASSLVDRANTEAFF.

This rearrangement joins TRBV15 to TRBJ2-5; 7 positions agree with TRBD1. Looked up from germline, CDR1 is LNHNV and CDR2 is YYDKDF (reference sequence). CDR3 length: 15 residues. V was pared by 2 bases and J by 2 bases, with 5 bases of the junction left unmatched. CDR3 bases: TGTGCCACCAGCAGACCTCCGGGACAGCAAGAGACCCAGTACTTC. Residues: CATSRPPGQQETQYF.

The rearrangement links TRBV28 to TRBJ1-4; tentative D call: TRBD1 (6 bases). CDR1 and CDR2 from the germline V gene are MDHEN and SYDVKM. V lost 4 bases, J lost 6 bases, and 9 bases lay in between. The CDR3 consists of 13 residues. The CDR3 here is CASSYNRDEKLFF. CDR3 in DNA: TGTGCCAGCAGTTACAACAGGGATGAAAAACTGTTTTTT.

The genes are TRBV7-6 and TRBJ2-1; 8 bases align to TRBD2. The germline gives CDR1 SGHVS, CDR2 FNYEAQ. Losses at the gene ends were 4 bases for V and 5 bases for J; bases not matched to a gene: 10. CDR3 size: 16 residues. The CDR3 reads CASSSILRGGDNEQFF. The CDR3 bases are TGTGCCAGCAGCTCTATACTTCGGGGGGGAGACAATGAGCAGTTCTTC.

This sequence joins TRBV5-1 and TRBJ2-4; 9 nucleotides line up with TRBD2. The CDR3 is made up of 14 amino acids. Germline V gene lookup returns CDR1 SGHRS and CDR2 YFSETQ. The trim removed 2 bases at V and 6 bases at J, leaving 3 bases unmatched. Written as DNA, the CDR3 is TGCGCCAGCAGCTTTGGACTAGCGCGAAACATTCAGTACTTC. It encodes CASSFGLARNIQYF.

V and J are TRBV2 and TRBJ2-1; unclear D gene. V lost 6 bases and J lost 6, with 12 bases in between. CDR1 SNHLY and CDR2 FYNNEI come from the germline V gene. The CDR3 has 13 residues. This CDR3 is CASRTVFANEQFF. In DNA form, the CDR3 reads TGTGCCAGCAGAACAGTGTTCGCCAATGAGCAGTTCTTC.

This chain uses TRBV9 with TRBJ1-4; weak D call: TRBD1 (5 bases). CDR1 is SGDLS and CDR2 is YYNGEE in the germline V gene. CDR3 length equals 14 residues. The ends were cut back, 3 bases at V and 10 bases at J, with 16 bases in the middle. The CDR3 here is CASSETLRGGKLFF. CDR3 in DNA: TGTGCCAGCAGCGAGACCCTGAGGGGAGGAAAACTGTTTTTT.

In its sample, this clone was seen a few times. The CDR3 here is CAWTPSWAGGTDTQYF. DNA for the CDR3: TGTGCCTGGACCCCCTCCTGGGCGGGGGGCACAGATACGCAGTATTTT. This chain joins TRBV30 and TRBJ2-3, with TRBD2 matching over 7 bases. Per the germline V gene, CDR1 is GTSNPN and CDR2 is SVGIG (reference sequence). Trimming cost V 4 bases and J 1 base; bases outside gene matches: 11. This CDR3 spans 16 amino acids.

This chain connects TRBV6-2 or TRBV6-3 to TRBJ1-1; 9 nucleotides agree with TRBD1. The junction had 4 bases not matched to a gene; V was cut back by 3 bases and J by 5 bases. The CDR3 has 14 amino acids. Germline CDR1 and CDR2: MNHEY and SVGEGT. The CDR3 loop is CASSYTGGGTEAFF. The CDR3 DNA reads TGTGCCAGCAGTTATACAGGGGGCGGTACTGAAGCTTTCTTT.

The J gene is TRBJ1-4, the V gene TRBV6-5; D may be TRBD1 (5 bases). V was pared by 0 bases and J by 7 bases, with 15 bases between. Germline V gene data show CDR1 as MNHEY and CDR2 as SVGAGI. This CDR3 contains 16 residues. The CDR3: CASSYSAPGSGEKLFF. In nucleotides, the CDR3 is TGTGCCAGCAGTTACTCGGCCCCAGGGTCGGGTGAAAAACTGTTTTTT.

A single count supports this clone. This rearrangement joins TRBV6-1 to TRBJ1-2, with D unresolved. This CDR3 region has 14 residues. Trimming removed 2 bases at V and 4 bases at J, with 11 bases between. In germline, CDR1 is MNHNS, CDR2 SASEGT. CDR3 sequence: CASSEKRGPYGYTF. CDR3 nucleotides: TGTGCCAGCAGTGAAAAGCGAGGGCCCTATGGCTACACCTTC.

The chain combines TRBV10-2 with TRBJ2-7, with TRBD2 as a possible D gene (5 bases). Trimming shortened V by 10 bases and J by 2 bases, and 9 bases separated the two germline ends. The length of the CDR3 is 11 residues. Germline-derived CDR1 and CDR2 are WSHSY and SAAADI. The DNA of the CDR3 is TGCGCCACCGCGAGGGCCTACGAGCAGTACTTC. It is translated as CATARAYEQYF.

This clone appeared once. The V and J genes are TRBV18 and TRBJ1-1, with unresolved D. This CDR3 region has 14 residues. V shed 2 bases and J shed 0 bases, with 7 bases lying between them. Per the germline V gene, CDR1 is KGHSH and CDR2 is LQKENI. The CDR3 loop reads CASSPGQLNTEAFF. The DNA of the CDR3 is TGTGCCAGCTCACCAGGGCAACTGAACACTGAAGCTTTCTTT.

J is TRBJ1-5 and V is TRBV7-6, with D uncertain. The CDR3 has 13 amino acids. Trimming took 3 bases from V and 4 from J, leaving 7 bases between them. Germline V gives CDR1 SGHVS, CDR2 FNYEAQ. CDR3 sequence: CASSLEQNQPQHF. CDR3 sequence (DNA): TGTGCCAGCAGCTTGGAACAGAATCAGCCCCAGCATTTT.

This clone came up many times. The CDR3 DNA follows: TGTGCCAGCAGTTTTTCGGGGATGTCCGGGGAGCTGTTTTTT. As protein: CASSFSGMSGELFF. The J gene is TRBJ2-2, the V gene TRBV27, with D tentatively TRBD2 (5 bases). Per the germline V gene, CDR1 is MNHEY and CDR2 is SMNVEV (reference sequence). CDR3 size: 14 residues. Trimming removed 3 bases from V and 6 bases from J, with 11 bases in between.

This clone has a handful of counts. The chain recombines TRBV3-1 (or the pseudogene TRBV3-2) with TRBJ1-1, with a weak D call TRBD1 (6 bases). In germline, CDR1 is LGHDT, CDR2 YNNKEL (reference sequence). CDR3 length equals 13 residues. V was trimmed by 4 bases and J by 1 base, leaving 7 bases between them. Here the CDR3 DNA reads TGTGCCAGCAGCCGGACAGAGAACACTGAAGCTTTCTTT. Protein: CASSRTENTEAFF.